Listed here are 17 T cell receptor beta chains from one sample, sequenced in a study of identical twins. Using its own MiXCR run on the 5' RACE reads, TCRdb lists one record per CDR3 protein. The table includes hundreds of thousands of distinct CDR3 sequences, around 8.6% detected once. These data were also reused for a study on yellow fever vaccine responses in identical twins.

The specimen sequenced was PBMCs. These receptors all stem from a woman younger than 35 in good health.

This chain links TRBV6-1 with TRBJ1-3, with a weak D call TRBD1 (5 bases). This CDR3 has 16 amino acids. Germline CDR1 MNHNS, CDR2 SASEGT. Trimming shortened V by 2 bases and J by 0 bases, and 11 bases separated the two germline ends. The CDR3 region is CASSEIGTVSGNTIYF. The DNA of the CDR3 is TGTGCCAGCAGTGAAATCGGGACGGTCTCTGGAAACACCATATATTTT.

This clonotype was picked up many times. The chain carries TRBV4-2 and TRBJ1-1; D unresolved. The germline V gene encodes CDR1 LGHNA and CDR2 YNFKEQ. This CDR3 comprises 15 residues. V was clipped by 0 bases and J by 0 bases, with 8 bases between them. The CDR3 DNA is TGTGCCAGCAGCCAAGATCAGCCAATGAACACTGAAGCTTTCTTT. This translates into CASSQDQPMNTEAFF.

This clonotype was detected a few times. At one end, the junction sequence differs from germline, possibly due to a read error. This chain uses TRBV7-7 with TRBJ2-7; 9 nucleotides agree with TRBD1. The CDR3 length is 19 residues. Germline V gene sequence: CDR1 SSHAT, CDR2 FNYEAQ (reference sequence). The CDR3 DNA sequence: TGTGCTAGCAGCTTAGCGTCCGGGACAGGGACCAATTTATCCTACGAGCAGTACTTC. Encoded protein: CASSLASGTGTNLSYEQYF.

This clonotype was counted at least ten times. The CDR3 is CSVESGAYGYTF. CDR3 bases: TGCAGCGTTGAAAGCGGGGCCTACGGCTACACCTTC. The chain joins TRBV29-1 to TRBJ1-2; a weak D match, TRBD1 (5 bases). The CDR3 totals 12 residues. V lost 2 bases to trimming and J lost 8 bases, with 12 bases between them. CDR1 is SQVTM and CDR2 is ANQGSEA in the germline V gene.

This clonotype has a handful of counts. The V call is TRBV6-1, the J call TRBJ2-5; 7 bases match TRBD2. The CDR3 length is 14 residues. The V gene's germline CDR1 is MNHNS and CDR2 SASEGT. V trimming: 8 bases; J trimming: 5 bases; junction bases outside the gene matches: 11. The CDR3 spells CASGGGGGMETQYF. CDR3 in DNA: TGTGCCAGCGGTGGGGGGGGGGGTATGGAGACCCAGTACTTC.

The chain links TRBV11-2 to TRBJ2-1, with 12 bases matching TRBD2. Germline-derived CDR1 and CDR2 are SGHAT and FQNNGV. The CDR3 is 17 residues long. V trimming: 5 bases; J trimming: 7 bases; junction bases outside the gene matches: 12. CDR3 sequence: CASSPRLAGDFWNEQFF. In DNA, the CDR3 is TGTGCCAGCAGCCCCCGACTAGCGGGAGATTTCTGGAATGAGCAGTTCTTC.

This clonotype has at least ten counts. The chain has TRBV5-1 and TRBJ2-7, with 8 positions matching TRBD1. Germline loops: CDR1 SGHRS, CDR2 YFSETQ. V dropped 4 bases and J dropped 5; count of bases not matched to a gene: 11. This CDR3 comprises 15 residues. CDR3 bases: TGCGCCAGCAGCCTAACGACAGGGGAACACCACGAGCAGTACTTC. It codes for CASSLTTGEHHEQYF. The full variable domain, in which reference TRBV5-1 and TRBJ2-7 provide the parts outside the CDR3, is KAGVTQTPRYLIKTRGQQVTLSCSPISGHRSVSWYQQTPGQGLQFLFEYFSETQRNKGNFPGRFSGRQFSNSRSEMNVSTLELGDSALYLCASSLTTGEHHEQYFGPGTRLTVT.

This clonotype was seen repeatedly, ten times or more. The chain has TRBV5-1 and TRBJ2-3; D may be TRBD1 (5 bases). In germline, CDR1 is SGHRS, CDR2 YFSETQ. Trimming shortened V by 6 bases and J by 4 bases, and 12 bases separated the two germline ends. This CDR3 is built from 13 residues. The CDR3 sequence is CASKYSTADTQYF. CDR3 sequence (DNA): TGCGCCAGCAAATACTCGACAGCAGATACGCAGTATTTT.

This sequence joins TRBV29-1 and TRBJ2-1; no clear D. This CDR3 is built from 14 residues. Germline V gives CDR1 SQVTM, CDR2 ANQGSEA. The V end lost 5 bases, the J end lost 6 bases, and 17 bases lay between the germline ends. Written as DNA, the CDR3 is TGCAGCGTTCTCGGCCCCCGCGGCCTCAATGAGCAGTTCTTC. It yields the protein CSVLGPRGLNEQFF.

This clonotype was counted at least ten times. This rearrangement joins TRBV2 to TRBJ2-7; D gene ambiguous. Germline lookup yields CDR1 SNHLY and CDR2 FYNNEI. The V and J ends lost 1 base and 1 base respectively, with 5 bases between them. The CDR3 spans 13 residues. Here the CDR3 reads CASSEGASYEQYF. CDR3 nucleotide sequence: TGTGCCAGCAGTGAAGGGGCTTCCTACGAGCAGTACTTC. The full variable domain, its missing parts supplied by reference TRBV2 and TRBJ2-7, is EPEVTQTPSHQVTQMGQEVILRCVPISNHLYFYWYRQILGQKVEFLVSFYNNEISEKSEIFDDQFSVERPDGSNFTLKIRSTKLEDSAMYFCASSEGASYEQYFGPGTRLTVT.

This clonotype was detected a few times. The V call is TRBV29-1, the J call TRBJ2-5, with 7 nucleotides matching TRBD1. This CDR3 comprises 13 residues. Per the germline V gene, CDR1 is SQVTM and CDR2 is ANQGSEA. J was trimmed by 5 bases and V by 4 bases; bases with no gene match: 7. Written as DNA, the CDR3 is TGCAGCGTTGGGGGGACAGCGCCGGAGACCCAGTACTTC. Residues: CSVGGTAPETQYF.

The chain joins TRBV5-1 to TRBJ2-5, with TRBD2 matching 7 bases. V was clipped by 4 bases and J by 5 bases; unmatched bases: 29. CDR1 and CDR2 from the germline V gene are SGHRS and YFSETQ. The CDR3 covers 21 residues. The CDR3 sequence: CASSPKPAGRGTGGIWETQYF. As DNA, the CDR3 is TGCGCCAGCAGCCCGAAGCCCGCGGGTAGGGGAACGGGAGGAATCTGGGAGACCCAGTACTTC.

This clonotype occurred a few times. V and J are TRBV6-5 and TRBJ2-7; D gene unclear. The CDR3 is made up of 12 amino acids. Germline V gives CDR1 MNHEY, CDR2 SVGAGI. Trimming removed 2 bases from V and 9 bases from J, with 11 bases in between. The CDR3 nucleotides are TGTGCCAGCAGTTACATGCAAGATGTGCAGTACTTC. Residues: CASSYMQDVQYF.

This clonotype was seen repeatedly, ten times or more. This chain links TRBV9 with TRBJ2-2, with 7 nucleotides matching TRBD1. CDR1 and CDR2 from the germline V gene are SGDLS and YYNGEE. V lost 4 bases to trimming and J lost 7 bases; unmatched junction nucleotides: 4. This CDR3 is built from 13 residues. For the CDR3, the DNA is TGTGCCAGCAGCAAACAGGGGAACGGGGAGCTGTTTTTT. The encoded protein is CASSKQGNGELFF.

This clonotype has only a few counts. The chain joins TRBV4-1 to TRBJ1-4; D gene uncertain. Germline V lookup: CDR1 MGHRA, CDR2 YSYEKL. The length of the CDR3 is 12 residues. V was clipped by 0 bases and J by 15 bases, with 11 bases between them. Here the CDR3 reads CASSQEKGIMFF. CDR3 coding DNA: TGCGCCAGCAGCCAAGAAAAGGGAATAATGTTTTTT.

The rearrangement joins TRBV27 to TRBJ2-3, with 8 bases identical to TRBD1. This CDR3 has 14 residues. The J segment lost 4 bases and the V segment lost 8 bases, leaving 8 bases of the junction unmatched. The V gene's germline CDR1 is MNHEY and CDR2 SMNVEV (reference sequence). This CDR3 is CASGNRGSADTQYF. The CDR3 DNA follows: TGTGCCAGCGGGAACAGGGGGAGCGCAGATACGCAGTATTTT.

The table lists this clonotype with a few counts. The chain couples TRBV28 to TRBJ1-2; D ambiguous. The CDR3 extends over 13 amino acids. Trimming cost V 6 bases and J 5 bases, with 13 bases left between them. CDR1 and CDR2 from the germline V gene are MDHEN and SYDVKM. This chain's CDR3 is CASRSGKSYGYTF. CDR3 in DNA: TGTGCCAGCAGATCCGGGAAGAGTTATGGCTACACCTTC.